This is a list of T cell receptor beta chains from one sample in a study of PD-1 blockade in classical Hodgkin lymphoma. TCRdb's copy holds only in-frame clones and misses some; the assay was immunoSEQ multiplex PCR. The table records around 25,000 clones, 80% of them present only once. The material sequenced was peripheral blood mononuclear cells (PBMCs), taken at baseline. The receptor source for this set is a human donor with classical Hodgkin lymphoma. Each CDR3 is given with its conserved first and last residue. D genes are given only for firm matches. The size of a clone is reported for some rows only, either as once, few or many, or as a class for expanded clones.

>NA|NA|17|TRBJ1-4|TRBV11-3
CASSFPRTGQTNEKLFF
TGTGCCAGCAGCTTTCCCCGCACCGGACAGACTAATGAAAAACTGTTTTTT
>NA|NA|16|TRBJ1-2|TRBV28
CASSPDTGRPNYGYTF
TGTGCCAGCAGCCCTGACACTGGACGACCTAACTATGGCTACACCTTC
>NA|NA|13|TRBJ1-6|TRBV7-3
CASSARFNSPLHF
TGTGCCAGCAGCGCCCGGTTTAATTCACCCCTCCACTTT
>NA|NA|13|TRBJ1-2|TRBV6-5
CASSYERNYGYTF
TGTGCCAGCAGTTACGAAAGGAACTATGGCTACACCTTC
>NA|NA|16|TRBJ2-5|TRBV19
CASSISAGSLQETQYF
TGTGCCAGTAGTATATCCGCGGGGTCACTCCAAGAGACCCAGTACTTC
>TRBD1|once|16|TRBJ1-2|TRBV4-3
CASSQDRRGGGYGYTF
TGCGCCAGCAGCCAAGATCGGAGAGGGGGCGGCTATGGCTACACCTTC
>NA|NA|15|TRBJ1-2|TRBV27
CASSLNGAGVHGYTF
TGTGCCAGCAGTTTAAATGGTGCAGGGGTTCATGGCTACACCTTC
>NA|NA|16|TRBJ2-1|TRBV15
CATSGHLGSKYNEQFF
TGTGCCACCAGCGGACATCTAGGGAGTAAATACAATGAGCAGTTCTTC
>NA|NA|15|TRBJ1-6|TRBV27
CASSLYWGRVSPLHF
TGTGCCAGCAGTTTATATTGGGGGCGAGTTTCACCCCTCCACTTT
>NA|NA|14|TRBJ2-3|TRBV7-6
CASSLVAGTDTQYF
TGTGCCAGCAGCTTAGTGGCAGGCACAGATACGCAGTATTTT
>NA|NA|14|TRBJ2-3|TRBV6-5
CASSVRGWTDTQYF
TGTGCCAGCAGTGTCAGGGGATGGACAGATACGCAGTATTTT
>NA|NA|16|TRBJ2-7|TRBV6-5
CASSYRGRSSSYEQYF
TGTGCCAGCAGTTACCGGGGCAGGAGTTCCTCCTACGAGCAGTACTTC
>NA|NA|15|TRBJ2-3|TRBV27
CASSFDGEPTDTQYF
TGTGCCAGCAGTTTCGACGGAGAACCCACAGATACGCAGTATTTT
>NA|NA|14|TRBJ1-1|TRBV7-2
CASSLNRGNTEAFF
TGTGCCAGCAGCTTAAACAGAGGTAACACTGAAGCTTTCTTT
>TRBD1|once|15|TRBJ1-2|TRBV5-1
CASSLVAGGEYGYTF
TGCGCCAGCAGCTTGGTGGCAGGGGGCGAGTATGGCTACACCTTC
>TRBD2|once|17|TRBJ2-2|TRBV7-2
CASSLGARGGRAGELFF
TGTGCCAGCAGCTTAGGGGCTCGCGGGGGGCGCGCCGGGGAGCTGTTTTTT
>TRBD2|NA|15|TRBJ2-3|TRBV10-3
CAISERGGPTDTQYF
TGTGCCATCAGTGAGCGCGGGGGTCCCACAGATACGCAGTATTTT
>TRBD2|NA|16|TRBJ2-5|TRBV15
CATADVSGQFGETQYF
TGTGCCACCGCCGATGTTAGCGGGCAATTCGGGGAGACCCAGTACTTC
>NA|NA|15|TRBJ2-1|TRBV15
CATSRATLGGNEQFF
TGTGCCACCAGCAGAGCTACCTTGGGCGGGAATGAGCAGTTCTTC
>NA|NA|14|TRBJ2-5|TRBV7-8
CASSLGVTGKTQYF
TGTGCCAGCAGCTTAGGAGTCACGGGAAAGACCCAGTACTTC
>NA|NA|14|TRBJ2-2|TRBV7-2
CASFGYPNTGELFF
TGTGCCAGCTTCGGGTATCCGAACACCGGGGAGCTGTTTTTT
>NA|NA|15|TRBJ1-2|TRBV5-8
CASPGSIRGSYGYTF
TGTGCCAGCCCAGGATCTATCAGGGGTTCCTATGGCTACACCTTC
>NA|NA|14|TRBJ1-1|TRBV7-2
CASSFTAKNTEAFF
TGTGCCAGCAGCTTCACAGCAAAGAACACTGAAGCTTTCTTT
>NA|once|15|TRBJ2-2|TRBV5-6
CASSRYGGASGELFF
TGTGCCAGCAGTCGTTACGGTGGGGCGAGCGGGGAGCTGTTTTTT
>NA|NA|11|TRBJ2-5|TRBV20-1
CSAGMGETQYF
TGCAGTGCTGGTATGGGGGAGACCCAGTACTTC
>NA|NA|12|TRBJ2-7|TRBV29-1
CSVAGFTYEQYF
TGCAGCGTTGCGGGTTTCACCTACGAGCAGTACTTC
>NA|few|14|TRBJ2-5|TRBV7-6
CASSLGRGLVAQYF
TGTGCCAGCAGCTTAGGACGGGGGTTGGTGGCCCAGTACTTC
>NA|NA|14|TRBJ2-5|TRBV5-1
CASSLVGGLETQYF
TGCGCCAGCAGCTTGGTTGGGGGGCTGGAGACCCAGTACTTC
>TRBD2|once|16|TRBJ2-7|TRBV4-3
CASSQELAGGSYEQYF
TGCGCCAGCAGCCAGGAACTAGCGGGGGGGTCCTACGAGCAGTACTTC
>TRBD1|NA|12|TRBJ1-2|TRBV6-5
CASSLRGTGYTF
TGTGCCAGCAGCCTCAGGGGGACTGGCTACACCTTC
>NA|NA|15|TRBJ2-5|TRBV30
CAWSVRGLTQETQYF
TGTGCCTGGAGTGTAAGAGGGCTCACCCAAGAGACCCAGTACTTC
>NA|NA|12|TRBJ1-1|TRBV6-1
CASSWGYTEAFF
TGTGCCAGCAGCTGGGGGTACACTGAAGCTTTCTTT
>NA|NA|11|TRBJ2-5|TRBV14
CASSQLTTQYF
TGTGCCAGCAGCCAACTAACGACCCAGTACTTC
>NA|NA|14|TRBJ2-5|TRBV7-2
CASSPDRWGETQYF
TGTGCCAGCAGCCCGGACCGGTGGGGGGAGACCCAGTACTTC
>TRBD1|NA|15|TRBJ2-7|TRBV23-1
CASSQWGQGPYEQYF
TGCGCCAGCAGTCAATGGGGACAGGGCCCCTACGAGCAGTACTTC
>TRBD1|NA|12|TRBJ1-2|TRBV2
CASLRQGHGYTF
TGTGCCAGCCTGCGACAGGGGCATGGCTACACCTTC
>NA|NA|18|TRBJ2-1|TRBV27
CASSLFHPRERVGNEQFF
TGTGCCAGCAGCTTATTCCACCCTCGGGAGAGGGTGGGGAATGAGCAGTTCTTC
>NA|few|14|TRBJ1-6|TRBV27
CASSFRGGNSPLHF
TGTGCCAGCAGTTTTCGAGGTGGAAATTCACCCCTCCACTTT
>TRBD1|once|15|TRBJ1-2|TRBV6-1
CASSDWDSFNYGYTF
TGTGCCAGCAGTGATTGGGACAGTTTTAACTATGGCTACACCTTC
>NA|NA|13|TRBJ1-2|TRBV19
CASSTDNHYGYTF
TGTGCCAGTAGCACGGACAATCACTATGGCTACACCTTC